This TCR beta chain was recorded in a study of OX40 agonist ivuxolimab in advanced cancers. About the study: Patients got intravenous ivuxolimab at 0.01 to 10 mg/kg every 2 weeks.

The protocol was immunoSEQ multiplex PCR, while the TCRdb copy is restricted to in-frame clones and leaves out a portion. The data show just over 20,000 clones, with roughly 77% seen just once and roughly 9% held by the top ten. Germline V CDR1 and CDR2: ENHRY, SYGVKD. Germline trimming cut 7 bases from V and 4 bases from J; bases unmatched to any gene: 9. The CDR3 spans 14 residues. Findings and limits, study-wide: The 0.1-3.0 mg/kg partial responders had among the lowest clonal expansion.

As regards this clone: Its cognate antigen is unknown.

The V and J genes are TRBV10-3 and TRBJ1-1; TRBD1 agrees at 7 bases. Source: CD4+ or CD8+ T cells sorted from blood, taken in a trial of the OX40 agonist ivuxolimab. The origin of this receptor is an adult with an advanced solid tumor such as melanoma, head and neck, liver or kidney cancer. CDR3 DNA sequence: TGTGCCATCACTCGAGACAGGGAGGGCACTGAAGCTTTCTTT. This codes for CAITRDREGTEAFF.